This TCR beta chain was found in a study of T cells in Graves' hyperthyroidism and ophthalmopathy (dated by TCRdb to between 2018 and 2020). Some background on the complete study: Peripheral blood was collected at initial diagnosis, before any treatment. An independent validation cohort of under 20 hyperthyroidism patients and 15 or so patients who later progressed to ophthalmopathy tested prospective prediction of ophthalmopathy. TCR Vbeta CDR3 sequencing of roughly 140 peripheral blood samples (under 45 ophthalmopathy, about 80 hyperthyroidism and around 17 progressor patients) is reported in the paper. After blood sampling, hyperthyroidism patients were treated with methimazole at a starting dose of 30 mg daily, and ophthalmopathy patients were treated with high-dose intravenous methylprednisolone. The approximately 98 discovery patients were randomly divided into training and test sets at a 7:3 ratio. Thyroid tissue and blood T-cell repertoires from six Graves' hyperthyroidism patients were also compared in the study. To identify distinguishing TCR V-J signatures, a discovery cohort of some 100 patients was used, comprising 43 with Graves' ophthalmopathy and 55 to 65 with stable Graves' hyperthyroidism.

This clonotype was recorded many times. The antigen it recognizes is unknown. The record has no base qualities; no much larger clone is one base away. Amplification of TCR beta CDR3 regions was carried out from RNA transcripts. A first-round RT-PCR of the TCR CDR3 used the HTBI primer set with the Qiagen OneStep RT-PCR kit. The libraries were constructed in a second round of multiplex PCR and then size-selected and purified. Libraries were sequenced paired-end with 100 bp reads on an Illumina HiSeq2000. Under the source paper's analysis protocol: Raw data were processed with SOAPnuke, discarding reads with adapters, uncalled bases, mean Phred below 15, or no exact constant-primer or identifier match. COPE v1.2.5 was used to merge the high-quality paired reads, and each unique nucleotide sequence was defined as a clonotype. MiTCR v1.1 was used to align the clonotypes against IMGT TRBV, TRBD and TRBJ reference segments. Only V-J combinations with frequency above 0.0001, covering 99% to 99.2% of repertoires, were analysed. A TCS score was defined as the ratio of F50 (clonal expansion) to E x V (chaos), with BLOSUM62-based TCRdist applied between CDR3 peptides within each V-J. Welch's t-statistics and random forest reduced around 550 V-J features to 10 to 15, which were used in a naive Bayes classifier (R e1071). Through fastp at Q25 and MiXCR, TCRdb rebuilt clones from the public reads, retaining in-frame beta chains. Rows are unified per CDR3 protein, each entry keeping the most common DNA and genes. These V and J calls derive from TCRdb rather than the authors' analysis. For this sample the table gives 350,000 to 400,000 distinct CDR3 sequences, of which about 18% were detected only once. The ten most abundant clones make up about 38% of the sample.

Ophthalmopathy patients had moderately to severely active disease, with a Clinical Activity Score of 3 or more, a NOSPECS grade of 4 or more, and a disease duration of less than 3 months. Any patient with an uncontrolled infection, another autoimmune disease, pregnancy or lactation was excluded. Diagnoses relied on clinical symptoms, serum thyroxine and TRAb, thyroid ultrasound and orbital computed tomography. Ficoll-Paque density gradient centrifugation was used to isolate PBMCs from 10 ml of fresh peripheral blood. Total RNA was extracted with Trizol reagent, and quality was checked on an Agilent 2100 Bioanalyzer. From the germline V gene (reference sequence), CDR1 is DFQATT and CDR2 is SNEGSKA. V lost 0 bases and J lost 0 bases; the stretch between them is 7 bases long. The CDR3 measures 14 amino acids from cysteine to phenylalanine. Left in the record is the CDR3 DNA by itself, 42 bases read in frame from the first base.

What the research found in general, with its limitations: Most expanded thyroid clonotypes (frequency above 0.001) were also detected in blood, suggesting blood repertoires may reflect thyroid immune responses. Sample size was not statistically predetermined, and investigators were not blinded to group allocation. Ophthalmopathy was separated from stable hyperthyroidism by a 13 V-J signature model, with 85% to 90% sensitivity and about 81% specificity obtained in cross-validation and 80%/75% obtained in testing. During validation, the model predicted progression to ophthalmopathy a median of approximately 6 months ahead of onset, with around 71% sensitivity and 72% to 85% specificity.

The clonotype was recovered from a young man with Graves' ophthalmopathy. The V and J genes are TRBV20-1 and TRBJ2-3, with no reliable assignment of the D segment. Sequences were obtained from blood. The nucleotides are TGCAGTGCTAGAGACCTGACTAGCACAGATACGCAGTATTTT. The resulting protein is CSARDLTSTDTQYF.